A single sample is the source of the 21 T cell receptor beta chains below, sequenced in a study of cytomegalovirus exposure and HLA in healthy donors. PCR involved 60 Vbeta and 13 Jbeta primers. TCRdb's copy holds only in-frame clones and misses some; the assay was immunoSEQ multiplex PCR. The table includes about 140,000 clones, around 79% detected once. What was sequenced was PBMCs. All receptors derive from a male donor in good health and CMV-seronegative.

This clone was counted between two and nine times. The CDR3 spells CASNGNWDRGTEAFF. CDR3 nucleotide sequence: TGTGCCAGCAACGGGAACTGGGACAGGGGCACTGAAGCTTTCTTT. This chain links TRBV28 with TRBJ1-1; 10 positions match TRBD1. In germline, CDR1 is MDHEN, CDR2 SYDVKM. Trimming took 7 bases from V and 4 from J; bases not matched to a gene: 9. The CDR3 has 15 amino acids.

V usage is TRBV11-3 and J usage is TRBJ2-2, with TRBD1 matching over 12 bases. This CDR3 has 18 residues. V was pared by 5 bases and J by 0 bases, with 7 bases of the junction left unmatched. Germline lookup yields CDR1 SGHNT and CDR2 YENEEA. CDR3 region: CASSPGTGGLTNTGELFF. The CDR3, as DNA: TGTGCCAGCAGCCCGGGGACAGGGGGCCTTACGAACACCGGGGAGCTGTTTTTT. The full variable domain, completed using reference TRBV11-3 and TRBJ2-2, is EAGVVQSPRYKIIEKKQPVAFWCNPISGHNTLYWYLQNLGQGPELLIRYENEEAVDDSQLPKDRFSAERLKGVDSTLKIQPAELGDSAVYLCASSPGTGGLTNTGELFFGEGSRLTVL.

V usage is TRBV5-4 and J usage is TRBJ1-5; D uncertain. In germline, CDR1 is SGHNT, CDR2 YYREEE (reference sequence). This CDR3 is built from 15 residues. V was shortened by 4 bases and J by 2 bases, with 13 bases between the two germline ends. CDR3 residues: CASSKDGRGNQPQHF. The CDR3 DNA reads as TGTGCCAGCAGCAAAGACGGGAGAGGCAATCAGCCCCAGCATTTT.

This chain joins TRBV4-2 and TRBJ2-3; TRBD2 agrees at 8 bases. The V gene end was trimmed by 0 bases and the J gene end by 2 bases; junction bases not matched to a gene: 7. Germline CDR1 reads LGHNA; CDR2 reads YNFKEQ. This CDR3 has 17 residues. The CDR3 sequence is CASSQDQVAGTTDTQYF. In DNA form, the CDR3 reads TGTGCCAGCAGCCAAGATCAGGTAGCGGGGACCACAGATACGCAGTATTTT.

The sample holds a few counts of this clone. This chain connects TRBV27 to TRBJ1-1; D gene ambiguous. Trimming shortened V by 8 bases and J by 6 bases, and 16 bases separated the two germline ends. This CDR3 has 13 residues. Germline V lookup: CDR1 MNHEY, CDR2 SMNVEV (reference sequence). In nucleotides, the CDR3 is TGTGCCAGCTCACGACGGGTTCCGGCTGAAGCTTTCTTT. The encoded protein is CASSRRVPAEAFF.

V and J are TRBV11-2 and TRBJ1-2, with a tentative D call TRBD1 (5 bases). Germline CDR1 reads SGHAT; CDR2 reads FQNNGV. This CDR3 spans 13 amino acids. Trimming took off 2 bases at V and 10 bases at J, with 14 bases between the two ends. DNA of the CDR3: TGTGCCAGCAGCTTATGGCAGGGCGTTGTCTACACCTTC. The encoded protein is CASSLWQGVVYTF.

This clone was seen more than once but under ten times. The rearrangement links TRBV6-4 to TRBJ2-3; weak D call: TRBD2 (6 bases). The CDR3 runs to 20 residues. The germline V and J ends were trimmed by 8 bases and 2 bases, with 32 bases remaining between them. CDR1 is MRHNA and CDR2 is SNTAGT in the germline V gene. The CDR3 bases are TGTGCCAGCGGGGTACTTAGCGGATCCTTATGGTCCTACCTCACAGATACGCAGTATTTT. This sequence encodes CASGVLSGSLWSYLTDTQYF.

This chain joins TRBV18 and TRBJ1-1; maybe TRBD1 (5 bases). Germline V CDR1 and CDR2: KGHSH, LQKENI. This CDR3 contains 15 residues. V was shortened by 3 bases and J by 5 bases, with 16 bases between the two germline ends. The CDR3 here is CASSPGGGGVTEAFF. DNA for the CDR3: TGTGCCAGCTCACCCGGCGGTGGGGGGGTTACTGAAGCTTTCTTT.

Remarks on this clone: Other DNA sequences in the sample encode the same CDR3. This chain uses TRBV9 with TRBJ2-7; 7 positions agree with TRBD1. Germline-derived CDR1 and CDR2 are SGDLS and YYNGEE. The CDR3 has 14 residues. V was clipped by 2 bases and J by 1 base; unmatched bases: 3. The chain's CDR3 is CASSVGTVSYEQYF. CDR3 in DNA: TGTGCCAGCAGCGTCGGGACAGTTTCCTACGAGCAGTACTTC.

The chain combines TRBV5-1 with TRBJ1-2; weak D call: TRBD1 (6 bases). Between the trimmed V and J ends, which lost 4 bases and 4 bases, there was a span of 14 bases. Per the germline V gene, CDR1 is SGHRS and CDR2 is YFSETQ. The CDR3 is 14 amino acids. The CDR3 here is CASSPLQGIYGYTF. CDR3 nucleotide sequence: TGCGCCAGCAGCCCCTTACAGGGAATCTATGGCTACACCTTC.

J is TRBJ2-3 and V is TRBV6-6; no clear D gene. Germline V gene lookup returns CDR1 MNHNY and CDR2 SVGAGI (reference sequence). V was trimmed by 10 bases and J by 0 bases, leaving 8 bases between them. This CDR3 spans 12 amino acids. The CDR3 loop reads CATSYSTDTQYF. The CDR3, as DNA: TGTGCCACCTCGTATAGCACAGATACGCAGTATTTT.

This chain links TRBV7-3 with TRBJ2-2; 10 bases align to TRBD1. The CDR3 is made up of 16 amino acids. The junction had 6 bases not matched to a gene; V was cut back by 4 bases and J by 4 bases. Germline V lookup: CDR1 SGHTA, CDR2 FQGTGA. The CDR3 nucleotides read TGTGCCAGCAGCTCCCGGGACAGGGGTATCACCGGGGAGCTGTTTTTT. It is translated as CASSSRDRGITGELFF.

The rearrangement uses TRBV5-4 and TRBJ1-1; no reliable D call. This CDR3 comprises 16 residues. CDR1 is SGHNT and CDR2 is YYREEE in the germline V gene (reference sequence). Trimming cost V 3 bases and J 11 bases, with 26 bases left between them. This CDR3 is CASSSGTDLVRVGAFF. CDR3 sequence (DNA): TGTGCCAGCAGCTCTGGAACCGACTTGGTCCGGGTTGGGGCTTTCTTT.

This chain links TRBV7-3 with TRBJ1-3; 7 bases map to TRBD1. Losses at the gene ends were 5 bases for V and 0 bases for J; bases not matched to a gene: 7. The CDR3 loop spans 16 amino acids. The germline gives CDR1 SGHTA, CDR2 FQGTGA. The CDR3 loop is CASSANRGSSGNTIYF. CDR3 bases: TGTGCCAGCAGCGCCAACAGGGGAAGCTCTGGAAACACCATATATTTT.

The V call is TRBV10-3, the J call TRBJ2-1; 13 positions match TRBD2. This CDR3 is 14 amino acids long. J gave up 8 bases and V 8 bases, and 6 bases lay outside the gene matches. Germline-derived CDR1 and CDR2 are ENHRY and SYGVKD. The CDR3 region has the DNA TGTGCCATCGGACTAGCGGGGGCCCCTGATGAGCAGTTCTTC. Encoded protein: CAIGLAGAPDEQFF.

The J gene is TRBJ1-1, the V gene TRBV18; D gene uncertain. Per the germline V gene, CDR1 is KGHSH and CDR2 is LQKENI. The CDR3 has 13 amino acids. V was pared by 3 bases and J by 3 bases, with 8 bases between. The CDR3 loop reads CASSPGLYTEAFF. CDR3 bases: TGTGCCAGCTCACCTGGACTGTACACTGAAGCTTTCTTT. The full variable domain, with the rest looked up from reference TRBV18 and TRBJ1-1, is NAGVMQNPRHLVRRRGQEARLRCSPMKGHSHVYWYRQLPEEGLKFMVYLQKENIIDESGMPKERFSAEFPKEGPSILRIQQVVRGDSAAYFCASSPGLYTEAFFGQGTRLTVV.

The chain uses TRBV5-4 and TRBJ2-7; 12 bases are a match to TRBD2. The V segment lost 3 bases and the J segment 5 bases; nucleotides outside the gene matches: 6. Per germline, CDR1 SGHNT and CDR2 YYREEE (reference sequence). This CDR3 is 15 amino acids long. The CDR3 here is CASSSRLAGDHEQYF. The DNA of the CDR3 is TGTGCCAGCAGCTCCCGACTAGCGGGGGACCACGAGCAGTACTTC.

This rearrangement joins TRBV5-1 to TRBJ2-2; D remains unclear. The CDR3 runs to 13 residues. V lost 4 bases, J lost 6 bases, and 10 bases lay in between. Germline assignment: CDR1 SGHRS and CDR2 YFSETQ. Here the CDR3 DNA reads TGCGCCAGCAGCCCCCCTAAGCCCGGGGAGCTGTTTTTT. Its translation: CASSPPKPGELFF.

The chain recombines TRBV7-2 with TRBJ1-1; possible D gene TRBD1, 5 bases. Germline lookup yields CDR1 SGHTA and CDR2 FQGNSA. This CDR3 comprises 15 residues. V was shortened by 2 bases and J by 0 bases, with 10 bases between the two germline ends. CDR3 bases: TGTGCCAGCAGCTTACATGCAGGGATGAACACTGAAGCTTTCTTT. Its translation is CASSLHAGMNTEAFF.

CDR3 nucleotides: TGTGCCATCAGAGACAGGGAGAACACTGAAGCTTTCTTT. It translates to CAIRDRENTEAFF. The chain links TRBV10-3 to TRBJ1-1, with TRBD1 matching over 7 bases. Trimming took 6 bases from V and 1 from J; bases not matched to a gene: 2. The CDR3 length is 13 residues. Germline V gives CDR1 ENHRY, CDR2 SYGVKD.

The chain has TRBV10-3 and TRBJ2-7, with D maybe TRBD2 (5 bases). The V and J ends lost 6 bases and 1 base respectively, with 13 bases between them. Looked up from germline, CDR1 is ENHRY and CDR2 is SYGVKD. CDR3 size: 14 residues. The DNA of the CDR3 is TGTGCCATCAGGGGCACATCGGGATCCTACGAGCAGTACTTC. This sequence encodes CAIRGTSGSYEQYF.